This TCR beta chain originates from a study of molecular identifiers for immune sequencing clone quantification (dated by TCRdb to the late 2010s). Study-wide context: In a replicate experiment, RNA from around 20,000 or 100,000 naive CD8 T cells was split into five aliquots, four of which were sequenced. The study was a methods study using CD8 T cells to benchmark molecular-identifier clustering-based TCR repertoire sequencing (MIDCIRS) and TCR RNA copy counting.

Libraries of naive CD8 T cells were built from approximately 20,000 to 1,000,000 sorted cells, with 10%, 30% or 50% of the purified RNA used. Naive CD8 T cells, defined as CD8+CD4-CCR7+CD45RA+, were FACS-sorted into RLT Plus buffer on a BD FACSAria II. Ten to eleven TCR copies' worth of Jurkat RNA were spiked into about 20,000-1,000,000 naive CD8 T cell samples to test detection sensitivity. CD8 T cells were enriched with RosetteSep CD8+ T Cell Enrichment Cocktail and Ficoll-Paque, followed by ACK red cell lysis. Overall results and qualifications from the work: Highly expanded clone sizes could be underestimated because identical TCR molecules may share a barcode. Without barcode sub-clustering, chimeric consensus sequences inflated TCR diversity; chimeras reached as high as 47%. The naive libraries included spiked-in Jurkat TCR RNA (10 copies' worth), and this RNA is not part of the donor repertoire. A single cell's worth of spiked-in Jurkat TCR RNA was reported detectable even among 750,000 to 1,000,000 naive CD8 T cells. Modeling estimated roughly 3 recovered TCR RNA copies per cell, compared with approximately 9.5 by digital PCR, which implies 25% to 30% capture efficiency. In CMV-specific effector cells, over 97% of molecules were held by clones above 20 RNA copies, whereas under 1% of molecules were held by such clones in naive cells.

The library was made by PCR. The reads were generated on an Illumina HiSeq 4000. Bulk TCR libraries were made following a previously described method, with the TCR primers given in Table S5. Total RNA was purified with the Qiagen AllPrep DNA/RNA kit. Reads from multiple sequencing runs of the same library were pooled before analysis. For the original study's pipeline: Only reads with exact TCR constant sequence were kept, trimmed to 150 nt, and grouped by their 12-nt molecular barcodes. Reads in each barcode group were sub-clustered using a 15% Levenshtein threshold, and a quality-weighted consensus sequence was built for each RNA molecule. Non-functional sequences were filtered out, along with any lower-count sequence sitting one edit away from another sequence. Based on a fit of two negative binomial distributions, barcode sub-clusters having less than 20% of the maximum read count were discarded. TCRdb reprocessed the public reads (quality trimming at Q25 with fastp, clone calling with MiXCR) and kept in-frame beta chains. All rows with the same CDR3 protein become a single entry with the most common DNA and genes. TCRdb, rather than the study authors, made the V and J calls. Here the sample has about 640,000 distinct CDR3 sequences; 15% to 20% occur a single time. The top ten hold roughly 0.85% of the sample.

In the case of this clonotype: The antigen this receptor binds is unknown. Given a much more abundant clone one base away, this may be a read error.

The clonotype originates from a human donor in good health. Some libraries in this study had Jurkat cell RNA spiked in. Sequencing used naive CD8+ T cells from blood, with Jurkat cell RNA spiked in. Read against the paper, the sample's cell subset or site label means: FACS-sorted CD8+CD4-CCR7+CD45RA+ naive T cells.

The CDR3 protein is CSVEDPDYEQHF. At the DNA level, the sequence is TGCAGCGTTGAAGATCCAGACTACGAGCAGCACTTC. The sequence joins TRBV29-1 to TRBJ2-7; a tentative D call is TRBD2 (5 bases match). The germline V gene encodes CDR1 SQVTM and CDR2 ANQGSEA. From the cysteine up to the phenylalanine, the CDR3 has a length of 12 residues. Only CDR3 DNA is held: 36 bases, read in frame from base 1.